A selection of T cell receptor beta chains follows, all from one sample in a study of human T cells and chemical hapten exposure. Using its own MiXCR run on the RACE reads, TCRdb lists one record per CDR3 protein. The sample yields 300,000 to 350,000 distinct CDR3 sequences, approximately 6.3% seen once. The sequencing here drew on whole blood, taken in connection with sensitization to the hapten diphenylcyclopropenone (DPC). These receptor sequences come from a woman aged 18-29 years with alopecia areata. Some clones in this sample may be carry-over from other donors' samples. The CDR3 runs from the conserved cysteine through the conserved F or W. D genes are given only for firm matches. Rows may omit the clone size; those that give it use once, few, many or a size class.

j_gene	abundance	d_gene	v_gene	CDR3nt	CDR3aa
TRBJ2-1	few	-	TRBV20-1	TGCAGTGCTAGCCTCGACGCAAACTTTAACAATGAGCAGTTCTTC	CSASLDANFNNEQFF
TRBJ1-2	-	-	TRBV5-6	TGTGCCAGCTCGGGTTATGAGCCCTATGGCTACACCTTC	CASSGYEPYGYTF
TRBJ1-1	few	-	TRBV24-1	TGTGCCACCAGTGATGACCCCGGGAGCCAAGCTTTCTTT	CATSDDPGSQAFF
TRBJ1-1	many	TRBD1	TRBV6-2/TRBV6-3	TGTGCCAGCAGATTACCACGGGACAGAGACCGAAAGGTCCCTGAAGCTTTCTTT	CASRLPRDRDRKVPEAFF
TRBJ1-5	many	TRBD1	TRBV4-1	TGCGCCAGCAGCCAAGTTGGGGGGGGACAGTTTAGCAATCAGCCCCAGCATTTT	CASSQVGGGQFSNQPQHF
TRBJ1-2	many	TRBD1	TRBV4-2	TGTGCCAGCAGCCAAGATCACAGGACAGGGCCTTTTCCTGGCTACACCTTC	CASSQDHRTGPFPGYTF
TRBJ1-4	many	-	TRBV5-1	TGCGCCAGCAGCTTACGGCCTGATAATGAAAAACTGTTTTTT	CASSLRPDNEKLFF
TRBJ2-7	-	TRBD1	TRBV5-5	TGTGCCAGCAGCTTTCGGGACAGACCCTACGAGCAGTACTTC	CASSFRDRPYEQYF
TRBJ2-3	many	-	TRBV7-2	TGTGCCATCCCAGAAGAGGGGGGTTTAGGGTCAGATACGCAGTATTTT	CAIPEEGGLGSDTQYF
TRBJ1-2	few	-	TRBV28	TGTGCCAGCAGTTTCACAGGGTTCCCCTTTTACCCTTACTATGGCTACACCTTC	CASSFTGFPFYPYYGYTF
TRBJ2-5	many	TRBD2	TRBV10-3	TGTGCCACCGCTCTGACTAGCGGGGAACAAGAGACCCAGTACTTC	CATALTSGEQETQYF
TRBJ2-2	few	TRBD2	TRBV6-2/TRBV6-3	TGTGCCAGCAGTCACGGACTAGCGGGGGGCCACACCGGGGAGCTGTTTTTT	CASSHGLAGGHTGELFF
TRBJ2-5	-	-	TRBV18	TGTGCCAGCTCACCCCGCCAAGGAAGGGAAGAGACCCAGTACTTC	CASSPRQGREETQYF
TRBJ1-6	few	-	TRBV12-5	TGTGCTAGTGGTTTGGTAACAAGGGATAGGGATTCACCCCTCCACTTT	CASGLVTRDRDSPLHF
TRBJ2-3	many	-	TRBV7-8	TGTGCCAGCAGCTTAGCAGTGGGCACAGATACGCAGTATTTT	CASSLAVGTDTQYF
TRBJ2-5	many	TRBD1	TRBV20-1	TGCAGTGCCCTACAGGGGGGACAAGAGACCCAGTACTTC	CSALQGGQETQYF
TRBJ1-5	once	-	TRBV5-6	TGTGCCAGCAGCTTGGGGGGCGTGGGCAATCAGCCCCAGCATTTT	CASSLGGVGNQPQHF
TRBJ1-2	few	-	TRBV6-2/TRBV6-3	TGTGCCAGCAGTCAGACAAATAACTATGGCTACACCTTC	CASSQTNNYGYTF
TRBJ2-3	few	TRBD2	TRBV28	TGTGCCAGCAGTTTATCTGCTAGCGGGGACTGGGCAGATACGCAGTATTTT	CASSLSASGDWADTQYF
TRBJ1-5	many	TRBD1	TRBV20-1	TGCAGTGCCATAATCAGGGGGCGAGGAGAGAATCAGCCCCAGCATTTT	CSAIIRGRGENQPQHF
TRBJ1-4	many	-	TRBV12-3/TRBV12-4	TGTGCCAGCAGTTTTCGGCTGTCCAGGGAGGGTGAAAAACTGTTTTTT	CASSFRLSREGEKLFF
TRBJ2-7	many	TRBD2	TRBV27	TGTGCCAGCAGTGTAGCGGGGGGCTACGAGCAGTACTTC	CASSVAGGYEQYF
TRBJ2-1	-	-	TRBV5-1	TGCGCCAGCAGCTTGGACGGCCCCCGCTCCTACAATGAGCAGTTCTTC	CASSLDGPRSYNEQFF
TRBJ2-4	many	-	TRBV28	TGTGCCAGCAGCGTCATAGCCAAAAACATTCAGTACTTC	CASSVIAKNIQYF
TRBJ2-3	-	-	TRBV6-1	TGTGCCAGCAGTGAATACGCATCAGGCGGGGTCACAGATACGCAGTATTTT	CASSEYASGGVTDTQYF
TRBJ1-6	many	-	TRBV9	TGTGCCAGCAGCTCCCGTCCGGGGGATTCACCCCTCCACTTT	CASSSRPGDSPLHF
TRBJ1-4	few	TRBD1	TRBV7-2	TGTGCCAGCAGCTTAGATGCAGGGGGCGAAAAACTGTTTTTT	CASSLDAGGEKLFF
TRBJ2-5	few	TRBD2	TRBV14	TGTGCCAGCAGCCTTCCCGGGACTAGCGATGAGACCCAGTACTTC	CASSLPGTSDETQYF
TRBJ2-3	-	TRBD1	TRBV27	TGTGCCAGCAGTTGGACAGGGGCGGGAGATACGCAGTATTTT	CASSWTGAGDTQYF
TRBJ2-4	-	-	TRBV14	TGTGCCAGCAGCCAGGTTATGGGTTTCGTTCAGTACTTC	CASSQVMGFVQYF
TRBJ2-2	few	TRBD2	TRBV2	TGTGCCAGCAGTGAAGCTACTAGCGGGGTCAACACCGGGGAGCTGTTTTTT	CASSEATSGVNTGELFF
TRBJ1-2	-	-	TRBV7-9	TGTGCCAGCAGCCCGCGACGGACAGTCGGCGGCTACACCTTC	CASSPRRTVGGYTF
TRBJ2-3	few	TRBD2	TRBV6-2/TRBV6-3	TGTGCCAGCAGTTACGATAAGCGGGAGGCTTCGGATACGCAGTATTTT	CASSYDKREASDTQYF
TRBJ2-3	many	TRBD2	TRBV4-2	TGTGCCAGCAGCCAAGAGGGGACTAGCTGGGATACGCAGTATTTT	CASSQEGTSWDTQYF
TRBJ2-6	-	-	TRBV27	TGTGCCAGCAGTTTATTCTCCTCCGGGGCCAACGTCCTGACTTTC	CASSLFSSGANVLTF
TRBJ2-5	many	-	TRBV12-3/TRBV12-4	TGTGCCAGCAGTTTAGCGGCCCAAGAGACCCAGTACTTC	CASSLAAQETQYF
TRBJ2-5	-	-	TRBV5-5	TGTGCCAGCAGCACGGGATTTGGGGAGGAGACCCAGTACTTC	CASSTGFGEETQYF
TRBJ2-1	many	TRBD2	TRBV11-1	TGTGCCAGCAGCCAGGGAGGGTTTTTCGGGGAGCAGTTCTTC	CASSQGGFFGEQFF
TRBJ1-5	few	TRBD1	TRBV28	TGTGCCAGCAGCCGTGACAGGGGCGGAAGCAATCAGCCCCAGCATTTT	CASSRDRGGSNQPQHF